This paragraph covers one TCR beta chain sequence. Sequence at one end of the junction differs from germline and may be a read error. This sample stems from a study of blood T cell repertoires in COVID-19. At the level of the study: The origin of the acute and convalescent COVID-19 samples was the United States, Italy and Spain.

Study processing details: The assay estimated nucleated cells by amplifying reference gene primers. Sequenced by immunoSEQ multiplex PCR; TCRdb stores in-frame clones only, minus some. V and J calls and clone size are given by that table; D and trimming were obtained from the DNA. The sample comprises 400,000 or so clones, 70% to 90% of which are singletons, and roughly 2% rests with the top ten. The CDR3 runs 14 residues. Germline V gives CDR1 SNHLY, CDR2 FYNNEI. V is TRBV2 and J is TRBJ2-5; tentatively, D is TRBD1 (6 bases). The source material was PBMCs or T cells enriched from blood (not recorded which). This sequence originates from a woman in her forties with acute COVID-19. For the CDR3, the DNA is TGTGCCAGCAGGGAAGGACAGATACAAGAGACCCAGTACTTC. Encoded protein: CASREGQIQETQYF.